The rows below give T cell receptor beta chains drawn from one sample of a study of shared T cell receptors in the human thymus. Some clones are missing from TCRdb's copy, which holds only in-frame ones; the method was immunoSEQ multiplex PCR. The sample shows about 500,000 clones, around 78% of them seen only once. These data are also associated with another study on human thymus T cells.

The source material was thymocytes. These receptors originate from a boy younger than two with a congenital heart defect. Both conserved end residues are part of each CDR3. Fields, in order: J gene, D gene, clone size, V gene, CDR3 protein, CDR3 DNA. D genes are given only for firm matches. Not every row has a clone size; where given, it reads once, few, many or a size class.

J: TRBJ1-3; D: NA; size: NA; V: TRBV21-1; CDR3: CASSKDTRLNSGNTIYF; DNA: TGTGCCAGCAGCAAAGATACTCGGTTAAACTCTGGAAACACCATATATTTT
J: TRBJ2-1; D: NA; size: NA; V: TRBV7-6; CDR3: CASSQNRDSYNEQFF; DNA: TGTGCCAGCAGCCAGAACCGGGACTCCTACAATGAGCAGTTCTTC
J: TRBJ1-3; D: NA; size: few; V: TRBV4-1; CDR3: CASSPQATSSGNTIYF; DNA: TGCGCCAGCAGCCCCCAGGCCACCAGCTCTGGAAACACCATATATTTT
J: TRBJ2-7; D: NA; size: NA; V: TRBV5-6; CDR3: CASSLVQAGGEQYF; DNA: TGTGCCAGCAGCTTGGTCCAGGCAGGTGGCGAGCAGTACTTC
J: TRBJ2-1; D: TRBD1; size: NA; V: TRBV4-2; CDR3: CASSQESRGPYNEQFF; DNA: TGTGCCAGCAGCCAAGAGTCTAGGGGGCCCTACAATGAGCAGTTCTTC
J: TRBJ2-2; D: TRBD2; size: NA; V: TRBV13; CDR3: CASSPPPGLAGWELFF; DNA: TGTGCCAGCAGCCCCCCACCGGGACTAGCGGGTTGGGAGCTGTTTTTT
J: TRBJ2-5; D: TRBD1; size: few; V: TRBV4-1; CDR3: CASSHEGQGAGETQYF; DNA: TGCGCCAGCAGCCATGAGGGACAGGGGGCGGGGGAGACCCAGTACTTC
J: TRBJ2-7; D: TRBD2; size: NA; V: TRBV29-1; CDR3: CSVVVGGEQYF; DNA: TGCAGCGTTGTGGTGGGAGGGGAGCAGTACTTC
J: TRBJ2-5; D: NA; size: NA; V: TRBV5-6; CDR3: CASSILQGTQETQYF; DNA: TGTGCCAGCAGCATATTACAGGGGACTCAAGAGACCCAGTACTTC
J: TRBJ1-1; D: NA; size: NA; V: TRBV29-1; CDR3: CSVEQGQDTEAFF; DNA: TGCAGCGTTGAACAGGGGCAGGATACTGAAGCTTTCTTT
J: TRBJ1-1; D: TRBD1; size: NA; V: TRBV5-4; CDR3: CASSLFRDRGQLNTEAFF; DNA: TGTGCCAGCAGCTTGTTTAGGGACAGGGGACAACTGAACACTGAAGCTTTCTTT
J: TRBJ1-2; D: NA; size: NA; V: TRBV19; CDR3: CASSRDTYYGYTF; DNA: TGTGCCAGTAGTAGGGACACTTACTATGGCTACACCTTC
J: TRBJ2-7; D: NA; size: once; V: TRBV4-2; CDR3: CASSQDLRVSYEQYF; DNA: TGTGCCAGCAGCCAAGACCTGCGGGTCTCCTACGAGCAGTACTTC
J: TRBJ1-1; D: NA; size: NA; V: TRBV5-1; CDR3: CASSLWGGNTEAFF; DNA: TGCGCCAGCAGCTTGTGGGGGGGGAACACTGAAGCTTTCTTT
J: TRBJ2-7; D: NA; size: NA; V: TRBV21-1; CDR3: CASSGPSGTYEQYF; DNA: TGTGCCAGCAGCGGTCCTAGCGGAACCTACGAGCAGTACTTC
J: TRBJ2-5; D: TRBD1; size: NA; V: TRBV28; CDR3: CASMAGGAPQETQYF; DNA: TGTGCCAGCATGGCAGGGGGCGCGCCGCAAGAGACCCAGTACTTC
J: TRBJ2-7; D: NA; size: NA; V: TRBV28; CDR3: CASSLQAYEQYF; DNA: TGTGCCAGCAGTTTACAGGCCTACGAGCAGTACTTC
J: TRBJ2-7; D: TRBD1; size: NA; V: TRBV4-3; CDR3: CASSSGTGDYEQYF; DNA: TGCGCCAGCAGCTCCGGGACAGGGGACTACGAGCAGTACTTC
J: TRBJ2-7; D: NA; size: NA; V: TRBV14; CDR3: CASSQRTVSYEQYF; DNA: TGTGCCAGCAGCCAAAGGACAGTATCCTACGAGCAGTACTTC
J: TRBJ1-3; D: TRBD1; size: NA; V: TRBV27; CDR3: CASGQTGAGGNTIYF; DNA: TGTGCCAGCGGCCAAACAGGGGCGGGTGGAAACACCATATATTTT
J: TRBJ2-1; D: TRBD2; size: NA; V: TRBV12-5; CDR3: CASGDLAGDPYNEQFF; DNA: TGTGCTAGTGGTGACCTAGCGGGGGATCCCTACAATGAGCAGTTCTTC
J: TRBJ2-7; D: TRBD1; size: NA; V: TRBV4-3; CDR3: CASSQDPWDRVRYEQYF; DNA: TGCGCCAGCAGCCAAGATCCGTGGGACAGGGTTCGCTACGAGCAGTACTTC
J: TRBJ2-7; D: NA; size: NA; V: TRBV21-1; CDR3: CASSKGGQGYEQYF; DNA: TGTGCCAGCAGCAAAGGGGGACAGGGCTACGAGCAGTACTTC
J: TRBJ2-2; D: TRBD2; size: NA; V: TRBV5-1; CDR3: CASSHPFWTSPNTGELFF; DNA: TGCGCCAGCAGCCATCCCTTTTGGACTAGCCCGAACACCGGGGAGCTGTTTTTT
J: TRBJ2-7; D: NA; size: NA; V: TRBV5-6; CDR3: CASRFRRAADEQYF; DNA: TGTGCCAGCAGGTTCAGGAGGGCCGCGGACGAGCAGTACTTC
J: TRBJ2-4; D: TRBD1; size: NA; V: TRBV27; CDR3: CASSQGQGRTKNIQYF; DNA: TGTGCCAGCAGCCAAGGACAGGGAAGAACCAAAAACATTCAGTACTTC
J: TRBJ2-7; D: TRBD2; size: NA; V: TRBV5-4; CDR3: CASSWGGLAGGGLYEQYF; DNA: TGTGCCAGCAGCTGGGGCGGACTAGCGGGAGGGGGCCTCTACGAGCAGTACTTC
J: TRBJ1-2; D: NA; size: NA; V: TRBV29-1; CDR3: CSVVLRTDGYTF; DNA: TGCAGCGTTGTCTTAAGGACAGATGGCTACACCTTC